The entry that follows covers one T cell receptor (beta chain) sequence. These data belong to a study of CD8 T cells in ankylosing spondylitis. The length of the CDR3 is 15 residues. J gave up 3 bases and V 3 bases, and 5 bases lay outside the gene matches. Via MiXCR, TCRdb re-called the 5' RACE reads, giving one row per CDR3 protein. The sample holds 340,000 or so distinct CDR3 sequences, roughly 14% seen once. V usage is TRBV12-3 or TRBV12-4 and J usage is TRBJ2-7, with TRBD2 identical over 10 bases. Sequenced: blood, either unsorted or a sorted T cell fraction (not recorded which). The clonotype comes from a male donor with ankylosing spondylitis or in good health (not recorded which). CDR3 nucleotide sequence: TGTGCCAGCAGTTTTTTAGGGACTAGCGTCTACGAGCAGTACTTC. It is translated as CASSFLGTSVYEQYF.